This T cell receptor (beta chain) was obtained from a study of T cell responses to AZD1222 COVID-19 vaccine. General study points: A mostly white British donor set with more females was recruited, and clonal diversity was possibly underestimated. Once two AZD1222 doses were given, Spike-specific TCR breadth and depth went up.

Clones were read by immunoSEQ multiplex PCR, and TCRdb kept only the in-frame ones, dropping some. This repertoire shows 80,000 to 130,000 clones, around 87% found once; its top ten account for 3% to 3.5%. To note about this clone: As yet, its antigen is unknown.

The germline V gene has CDR1 SGHTA and CDR2 FQGNSA. The CDR3 is made up of 9 amino acids. V lost 1 base and J lost 12, with 1 base in between. This specimen was peripheral blood, taken on day 0 of AZD1222 vaccination. The receptor's source is an adult in good health. The chain couples TRBV7-2 to TRBJ2-1; D gene unclear. CDR3 nucleotide sequence: TGTGCCAGCAGCTTAGGGCAGTTCTTC. Translation gives CASSLGQFF.